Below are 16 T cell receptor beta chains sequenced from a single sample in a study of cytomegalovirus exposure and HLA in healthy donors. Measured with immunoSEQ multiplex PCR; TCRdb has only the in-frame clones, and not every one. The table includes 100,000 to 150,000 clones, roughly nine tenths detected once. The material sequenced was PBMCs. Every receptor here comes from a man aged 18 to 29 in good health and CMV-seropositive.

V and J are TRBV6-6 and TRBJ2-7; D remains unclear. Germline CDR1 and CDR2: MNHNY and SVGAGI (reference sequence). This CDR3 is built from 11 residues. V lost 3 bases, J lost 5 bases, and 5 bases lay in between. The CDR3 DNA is TGTGCCAGCAGTTATTTAGACGAGCAGTACTTC. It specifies CASSYLDEQYF.

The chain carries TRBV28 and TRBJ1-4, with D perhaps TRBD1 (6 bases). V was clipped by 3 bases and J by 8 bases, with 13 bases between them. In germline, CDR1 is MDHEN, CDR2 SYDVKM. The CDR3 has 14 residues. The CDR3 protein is CASSLSWDTEKLFF. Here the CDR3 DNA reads TGTGCCAGCAGTTTGAGCTGGGACACCGAAAAACTGTTTTTT.

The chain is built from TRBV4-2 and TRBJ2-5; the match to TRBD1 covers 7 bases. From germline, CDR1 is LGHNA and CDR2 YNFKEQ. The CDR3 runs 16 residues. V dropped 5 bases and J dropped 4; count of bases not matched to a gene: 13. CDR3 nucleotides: TGTGCCAGCAGCATCCGGACAGGTCCGCTCTCAGAGACCCAGTACTTC. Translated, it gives CASSIRTGPLSETQYF.

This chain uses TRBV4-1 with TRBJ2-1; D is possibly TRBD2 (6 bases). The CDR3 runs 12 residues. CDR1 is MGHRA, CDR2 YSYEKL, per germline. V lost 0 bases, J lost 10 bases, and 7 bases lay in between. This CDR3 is CASSQEGGEQFF. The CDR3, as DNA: TGCGCCAGCAGCCAAGAGGGAGGAGAGCAGTTCTTC.

CDR3 residues: CASSFSDRETEGYTF. The CDR3 nucleotides read TGCGCCAGCAGCTTTTCCGACAGGGAAACGGAGGGCTACACCTTC. The chain links TRBV5-1 to TRBJ1-2, with 7 bases fitting TRBD1. The germline gives CDR1 SGHRS, CDR2 YFSETQ. This CDR3 has 15 residues. V lost 2 bases, J lost 8 bases, and 12 bases stayed unmatched.

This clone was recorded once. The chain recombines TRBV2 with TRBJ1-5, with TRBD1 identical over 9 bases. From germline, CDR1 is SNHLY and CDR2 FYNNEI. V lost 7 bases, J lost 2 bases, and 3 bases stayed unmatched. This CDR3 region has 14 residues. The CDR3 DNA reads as TGTGCCAGCAAGAGGGACAGGGGCAATCAGCCCCAGCATTTT. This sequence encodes CASKRDRGNQPQHF.

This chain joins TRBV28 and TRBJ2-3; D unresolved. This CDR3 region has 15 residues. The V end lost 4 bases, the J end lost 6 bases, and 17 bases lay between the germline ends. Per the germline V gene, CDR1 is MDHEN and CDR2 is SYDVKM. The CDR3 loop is CASSSAFQAGDTQYF. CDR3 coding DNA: TGTGCCAGCAGTTCCGCCTTTCAGGCTGGGGATACGCAGTATTTT.

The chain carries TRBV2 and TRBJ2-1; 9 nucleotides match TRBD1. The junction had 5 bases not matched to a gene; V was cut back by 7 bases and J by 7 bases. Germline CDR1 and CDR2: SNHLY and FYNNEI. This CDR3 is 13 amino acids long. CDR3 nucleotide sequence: TGTGCCAGCAAACAGGGGGCAGAGAATGAGCAGTTCTTC. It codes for CASKQGAENEQFF. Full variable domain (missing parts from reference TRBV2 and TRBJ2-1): EPEVTQTPSHQVTQMGQEVILRCVPISNHLYFYWYRQILGQKVEFLVSFYNNEISEKSEIFDDQFSVERPDGSNFTLKIRSTKLEDSAMYFCASKQGAENEQFFGPGTRLTVL.

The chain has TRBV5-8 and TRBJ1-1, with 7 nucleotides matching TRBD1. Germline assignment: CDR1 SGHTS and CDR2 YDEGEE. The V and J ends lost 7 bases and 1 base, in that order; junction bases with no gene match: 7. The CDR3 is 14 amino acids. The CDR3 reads CASPPGQANTEAFF. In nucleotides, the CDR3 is TGTGCCAGCCCCCCCGGACAGGCGAACACTGAAGCTTTCTTT.

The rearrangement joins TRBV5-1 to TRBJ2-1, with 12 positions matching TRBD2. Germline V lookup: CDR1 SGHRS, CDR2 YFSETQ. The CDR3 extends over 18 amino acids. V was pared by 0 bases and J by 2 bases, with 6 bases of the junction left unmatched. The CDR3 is CASSLETSGGWTYNEQFF. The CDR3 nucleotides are TGCGCCAGCAGCTTGGAAACTAGCGGGGGGTGGACCTACAATGAGCAGTTCTTC.

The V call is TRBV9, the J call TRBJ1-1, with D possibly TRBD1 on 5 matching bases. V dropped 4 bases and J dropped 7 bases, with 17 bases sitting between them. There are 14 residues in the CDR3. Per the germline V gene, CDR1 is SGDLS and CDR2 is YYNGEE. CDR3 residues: CASSPRDSSGEAFF. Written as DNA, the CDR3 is TGTGCCAGCAGCCCACGGGACTCCTCCGGTGAAGCTTTCTTT.

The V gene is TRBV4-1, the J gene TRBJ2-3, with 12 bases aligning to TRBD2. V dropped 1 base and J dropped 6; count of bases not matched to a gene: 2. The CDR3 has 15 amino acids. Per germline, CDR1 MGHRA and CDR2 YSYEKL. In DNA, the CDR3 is TGCGCCAGCAGCCAAGGACTAGCGGGGGTGGATACGCAGTATTTT. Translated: CASSQGLAGVDTQYF.

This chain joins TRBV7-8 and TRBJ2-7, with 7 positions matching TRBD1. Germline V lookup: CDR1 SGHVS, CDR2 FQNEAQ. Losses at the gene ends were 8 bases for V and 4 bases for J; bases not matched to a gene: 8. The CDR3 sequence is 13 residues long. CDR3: CASSWTGPYEQYF. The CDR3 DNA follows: TGTGCCAGCTCCTGGACAGGACCTTACGAGCAGTACTTC.

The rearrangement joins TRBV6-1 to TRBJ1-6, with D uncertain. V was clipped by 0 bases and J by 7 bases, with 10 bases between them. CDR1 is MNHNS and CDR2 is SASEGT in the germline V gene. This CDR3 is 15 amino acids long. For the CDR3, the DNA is TGTGCCAGCAGTGAAGCGCTCTACGGGAATTCACCCCTCCACTTT. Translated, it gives CASSEALYGNSPLHF.

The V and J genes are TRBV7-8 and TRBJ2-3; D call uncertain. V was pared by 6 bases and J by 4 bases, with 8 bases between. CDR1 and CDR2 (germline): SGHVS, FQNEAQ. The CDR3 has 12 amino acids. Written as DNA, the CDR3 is TGTGCCAGCAGGTCCCCAGCAGATACGCAGTATTTT. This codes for CASRSPADTQYF.

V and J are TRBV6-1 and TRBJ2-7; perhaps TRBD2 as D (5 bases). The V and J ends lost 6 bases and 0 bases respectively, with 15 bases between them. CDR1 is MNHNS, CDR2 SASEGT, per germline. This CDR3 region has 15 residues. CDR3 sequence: CASSTDLAYSYEQYF. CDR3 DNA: TGTGCCAGCAGCACCGACCTAGCTTACTCCTACGAGCAGTACTTC.